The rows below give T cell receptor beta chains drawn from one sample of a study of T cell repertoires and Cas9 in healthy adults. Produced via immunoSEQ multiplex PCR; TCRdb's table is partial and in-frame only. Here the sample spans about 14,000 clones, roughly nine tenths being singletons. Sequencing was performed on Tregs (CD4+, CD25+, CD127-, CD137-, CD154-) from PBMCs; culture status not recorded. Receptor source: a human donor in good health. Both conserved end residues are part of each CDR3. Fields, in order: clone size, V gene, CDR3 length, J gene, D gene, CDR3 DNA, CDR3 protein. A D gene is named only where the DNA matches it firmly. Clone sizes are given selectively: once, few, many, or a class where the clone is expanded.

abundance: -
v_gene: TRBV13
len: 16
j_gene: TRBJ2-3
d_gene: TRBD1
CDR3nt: TGTGCCAGCAGCACCCCCGACAGGGTGGGAACAGATACGCAGTATTTT
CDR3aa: CASSTPDRVGTDTQYF

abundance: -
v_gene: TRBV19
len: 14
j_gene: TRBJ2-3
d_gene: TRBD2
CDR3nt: TGTGCCAGTAGTATTACGGGAGGGTCAGATACGCAGTATTTT
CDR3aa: CASSITGGSDTQYF

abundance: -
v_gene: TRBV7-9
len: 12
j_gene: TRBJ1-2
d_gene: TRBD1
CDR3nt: TGTGCCAGCAGCGTAACAGGGGATGGCTACACCTTC
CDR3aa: CASSVTGDGYTF

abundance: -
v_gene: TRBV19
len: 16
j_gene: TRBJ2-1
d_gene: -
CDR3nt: TGTGCCAGTAGTATTTTGGGACGAAGCTCCTACAATGAGCAGTTCTTC
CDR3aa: CASSILGRSSYNEQFF

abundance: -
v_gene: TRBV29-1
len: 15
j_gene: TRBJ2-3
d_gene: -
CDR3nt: TGCAGCGTTGGAATAGCCTTAAGGACCACAGATACGCAGTATTTT
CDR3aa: CSVGIALRTTDTQYF

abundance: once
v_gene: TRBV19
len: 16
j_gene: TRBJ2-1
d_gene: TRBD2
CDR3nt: TGTGCCAGTAGTCCCGGGACTAGCGGGGTTAACAATGAGCAGTTCTTC
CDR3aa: CASSPGTSGVNNEQFF

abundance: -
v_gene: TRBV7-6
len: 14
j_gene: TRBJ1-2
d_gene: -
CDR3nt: TGTGCCAGCAGCTTACGGGCAGGAAGCTATGGCTACACCTTC
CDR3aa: CASSLRAGSYGYTF

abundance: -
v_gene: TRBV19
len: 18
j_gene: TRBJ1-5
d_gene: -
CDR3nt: TGTGCCAGTAGTATAGGGGGACGGTTATCCTATAGCAATCAGCCCCAGCATTTT
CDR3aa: CASSIGGRLSYSNQPQHF

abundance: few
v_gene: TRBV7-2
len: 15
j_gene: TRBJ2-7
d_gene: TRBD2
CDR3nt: TGTGCCAGCAGACCCTCGGCTAGCGGGATATACGAGCAGTACTTC
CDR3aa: CASRPSASGIYEQYF

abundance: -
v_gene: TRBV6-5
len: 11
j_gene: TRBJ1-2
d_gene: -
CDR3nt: TGTGCCAGCACCCAGGGACGTGGCTACACCTTC
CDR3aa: CASTQGRGYTF

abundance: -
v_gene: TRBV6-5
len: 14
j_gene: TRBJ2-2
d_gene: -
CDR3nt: TGTGCCAGCAGTAAGGAGCTTGACACCGGGGAGCTGTTTTTT
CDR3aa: CASSKELDTGELFF

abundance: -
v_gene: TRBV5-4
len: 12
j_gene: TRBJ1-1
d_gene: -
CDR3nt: TGTGCCAGCAGTCGGGAAGTAACTGAAGCTTTCTTT
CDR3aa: CASSREVTEAFF

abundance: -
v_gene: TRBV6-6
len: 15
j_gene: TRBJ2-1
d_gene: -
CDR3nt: TGTGCCAGCAGTAAGGCCGGGATACCAAACAGTGAGCAGTTCTTC
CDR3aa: CASSKAGIPNSEQFF

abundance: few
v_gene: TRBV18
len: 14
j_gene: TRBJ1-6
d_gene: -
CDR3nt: TGTGCCAGCTCAAGTGGAGGGAATAATTCACCCCTCCACTTT
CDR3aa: CASSSGGNNSPLHF

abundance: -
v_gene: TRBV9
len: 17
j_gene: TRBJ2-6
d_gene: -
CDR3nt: TGTGCCAGCAGCTTCCTTTTGGGGGGCCCTGGGGCCAACGTCCTGACTTTC
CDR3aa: CASSFLLGGPGANVLTF

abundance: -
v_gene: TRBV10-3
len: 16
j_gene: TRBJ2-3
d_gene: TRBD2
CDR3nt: TGTGCCATCAGTGAGTCGAGCGGGAGGGCCGGTGATACGCAGTATTTT
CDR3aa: CAISESSGRAGDTQYF

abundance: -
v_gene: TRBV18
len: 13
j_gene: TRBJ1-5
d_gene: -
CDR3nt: TGTGCCAGCTCACCACAGGGAAGCCAGCCCCAGCATTTT
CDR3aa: CASSPQGSQPQHF

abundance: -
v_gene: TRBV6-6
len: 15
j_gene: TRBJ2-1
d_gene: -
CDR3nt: TGTGCCAGCAGTTACAGGTTTGGATCCTACAATGAGCAGTTCTTC
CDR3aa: CASSYRFGSYNEQFF

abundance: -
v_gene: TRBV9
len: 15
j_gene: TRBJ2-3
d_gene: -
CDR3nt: TGTGCCAGCAGCCGGTCGATAGCGCGACCAGATACGCAGTATTTT
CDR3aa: CASSRSIARPDTQYF

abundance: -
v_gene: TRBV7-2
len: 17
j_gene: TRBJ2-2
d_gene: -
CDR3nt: TGTGCCAGCAGCCCGATGCACGGGTCCTGGAACACCGGGGAGCTGTTTTTT
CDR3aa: CASSPMHGSWNTGELFF

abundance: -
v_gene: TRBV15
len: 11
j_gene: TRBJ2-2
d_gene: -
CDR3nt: TGTGCCACCAGCAGGGCCGGGGAGCTGTTTTTT
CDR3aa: CATSRAGELFF

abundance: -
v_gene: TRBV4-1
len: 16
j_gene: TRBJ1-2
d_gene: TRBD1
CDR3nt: TGCGCCAGCAGCCAAGTGGGGGGACAGGCCCTCTATGGCTACACCTTC
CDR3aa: CASSQVGGQALYGYTF

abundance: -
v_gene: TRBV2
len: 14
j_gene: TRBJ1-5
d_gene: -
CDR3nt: TGTGCCAGCAGTGAATGGGGGCCCGATCAGCCCCAGCATTTT
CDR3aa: CASSEWGPDQPQHF

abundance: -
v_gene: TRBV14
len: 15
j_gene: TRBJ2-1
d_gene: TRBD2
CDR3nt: TGTGCCAGCAGCCGAAGGTTAGCGGGGGATAATGAGCAGTTCTTC
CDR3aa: CASSRRLAGDNEQFF

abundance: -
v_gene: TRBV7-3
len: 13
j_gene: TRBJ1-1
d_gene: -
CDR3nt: TGTGCCAGCAGCTTACAGGCGGGCACTGAAGCTTTCTTT
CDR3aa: CASSLQAGTEAFF

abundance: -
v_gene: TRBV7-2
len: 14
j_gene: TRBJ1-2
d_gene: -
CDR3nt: TGTGCCAGCAGCTTAGCGGACAGCTCATATGGCTACACCTTC
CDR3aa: CASSLADSSYGYTF

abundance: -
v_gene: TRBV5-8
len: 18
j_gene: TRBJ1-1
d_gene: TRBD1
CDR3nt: TGTGCCAGCAGCAAAGGACCACTTACAGGGGCGCTGAACACTGAAGCTTTCTTT
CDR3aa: CASSKGPLTGALNTEAFF

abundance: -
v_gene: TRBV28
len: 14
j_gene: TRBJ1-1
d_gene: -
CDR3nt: TGTGCCAGCTCCGACGGGTCAACTCACACTGAAGCTTTCTTT
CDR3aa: CASSDGSTHTEAFF

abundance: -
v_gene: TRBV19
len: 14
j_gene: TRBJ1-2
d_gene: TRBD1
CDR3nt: TGTGCCAGTACCCTGGGACAGGGGAACTATGGCTACACCTTC
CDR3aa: CASTLGQGNYGYTF

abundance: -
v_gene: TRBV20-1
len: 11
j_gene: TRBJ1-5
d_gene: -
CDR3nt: TGCAGTGCTAGTCTAAATCAGCCCCAGCATTTT
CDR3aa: CSASLNQPQHF

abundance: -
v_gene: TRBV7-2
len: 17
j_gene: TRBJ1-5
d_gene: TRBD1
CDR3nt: TGTGCCAGCAGCTTAGTGTGGACAGGGGGGGAGGGACAGCCCCAGCATTTT
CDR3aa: CASSLVWTGGEGQPQHF

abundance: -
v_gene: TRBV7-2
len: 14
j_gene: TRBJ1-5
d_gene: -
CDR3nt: TGTGCCAGCAGTTTCAAAGGAGGGGGGCAGCCCCAGCATTTT
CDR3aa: CASSFKGGGQPQHF

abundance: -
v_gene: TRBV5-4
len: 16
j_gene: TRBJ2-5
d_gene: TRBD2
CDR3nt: TGTGCCAGCAGCTTAAGAACAGGGACTAGCCGGGAGACCCAGTACTTC
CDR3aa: CASSLRTGTSRETQYF

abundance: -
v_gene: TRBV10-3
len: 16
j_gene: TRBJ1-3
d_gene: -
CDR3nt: TGTGCCATCAGTGAGTCGAGGGGCTTTGGTGGAAACACCATATATTTT
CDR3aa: CAISESRGFGGNTIYF

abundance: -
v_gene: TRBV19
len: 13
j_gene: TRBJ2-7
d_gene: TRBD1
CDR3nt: TGTGCCAGTAGTGACAGGGGCTCCTACGAGCAGTACTTC
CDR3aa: CASSDRGSYEQYF

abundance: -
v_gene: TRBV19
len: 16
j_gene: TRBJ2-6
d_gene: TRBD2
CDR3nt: TGTGCCAGTATTCCTAGCGGGTTTCCTGGGGCCAACGTCCTGACTTTC
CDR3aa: CASIPSGFPGANVLTF

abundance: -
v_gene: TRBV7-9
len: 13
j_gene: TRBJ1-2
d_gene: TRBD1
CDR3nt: TGTGCCAGCAGCGCAGGGGGGGCGGATGGCTACACCTTC
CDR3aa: CASSAGGADGYTF

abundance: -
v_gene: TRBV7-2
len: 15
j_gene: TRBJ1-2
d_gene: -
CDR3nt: TGTGCCAGCGCTGGGACGGCCGGGGGAAATCGTGGCTACACCTTC
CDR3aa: CASAGTAGGNRGYTF

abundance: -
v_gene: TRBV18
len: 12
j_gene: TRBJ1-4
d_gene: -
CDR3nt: TGTGCCAGCTCACCACCAGGGGAAAAACTGTTTTTT
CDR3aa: CASSPPGEKLFF

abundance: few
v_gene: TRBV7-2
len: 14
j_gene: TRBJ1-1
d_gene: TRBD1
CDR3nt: TGTGCCAGCAGCGGACAGGGCCCTGGCACTGAAGCTTTCTTT
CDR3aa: CASSGQGPGTEAFF

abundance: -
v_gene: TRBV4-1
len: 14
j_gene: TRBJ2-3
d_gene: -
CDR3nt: TGCGCCAGCAGCCAAGGGGTAGTCACAGATACGCAGTATTTT
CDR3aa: CASSQGVVTDTQYF

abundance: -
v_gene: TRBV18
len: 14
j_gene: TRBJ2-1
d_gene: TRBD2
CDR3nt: TGTGCCAGCTCAATAAGCGGGAGCAGCAATGAGCAGTTCTTC
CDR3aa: CASSISGSSNEQFF

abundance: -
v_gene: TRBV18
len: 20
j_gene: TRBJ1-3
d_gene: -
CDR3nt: TGTGCCAGCTCACCACGGGTGGACCTGGGTTTTCGCGTTGCTGGAAACACCATATATTTT
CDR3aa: CASSPRVDLGFRVAGNTIYF

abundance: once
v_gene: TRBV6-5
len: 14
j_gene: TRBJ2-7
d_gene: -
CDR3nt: TGTGCCAGCAGTTACCGGGGCAACTCCTACGAGCAGTACTTC
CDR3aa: CASSYRGNSYEQYF

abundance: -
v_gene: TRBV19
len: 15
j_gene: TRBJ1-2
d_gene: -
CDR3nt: TGTGCCAGTAGTATTGGGTGGAGGACACATCGGGGCTACACCTTC
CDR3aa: CASSIGWRTHRGYTF

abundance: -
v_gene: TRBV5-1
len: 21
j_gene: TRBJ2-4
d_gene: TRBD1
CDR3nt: TGCGCCAGCAGCCCGTACCCGATAGAACGTGGGACAGTACGCGCCAAAAACATTCAGTACTTC
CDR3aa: CASSPYPIERGTVRAKNIQYF

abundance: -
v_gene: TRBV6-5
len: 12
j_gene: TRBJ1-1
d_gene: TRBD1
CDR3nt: TGTGCCAGCAGCCCCCGACAGGGGAAAGCTTTCTTT
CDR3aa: CASSPRQGKAFF

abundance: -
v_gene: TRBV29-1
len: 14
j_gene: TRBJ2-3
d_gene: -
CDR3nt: TGCAGCGTTGAGGGGAGGGGGCAGAGAGATACGCAGTATTTT
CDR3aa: CSVEGRGQRDTQYF

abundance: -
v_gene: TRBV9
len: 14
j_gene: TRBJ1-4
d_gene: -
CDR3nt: TGTGCCAGCAGCTTTCGCCCGGGGGACGAAAAACTGTTTTTT
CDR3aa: CASSFRPGDEKLFF

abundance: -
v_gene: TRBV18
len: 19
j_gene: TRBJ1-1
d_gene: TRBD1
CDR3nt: TGTGCCAGCTCGCCACGGACAGGGCGGGGGTCGGTGGGGAACACTGAAGCTTTCTTT
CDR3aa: CASSPRTGRGSVGNTEAFF

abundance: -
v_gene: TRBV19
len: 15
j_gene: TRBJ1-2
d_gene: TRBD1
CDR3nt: TGTGCCAGTAGTCTCGTCCCGGACAGGGAGGATGGCTACACCTTC
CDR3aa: CASSLVPDREDGYTF

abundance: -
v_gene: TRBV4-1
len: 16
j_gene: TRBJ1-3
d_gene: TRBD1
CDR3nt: TGCGCCAGCAGCCAACTATGGACAGGTTCGGGAAACACCATATATTTT
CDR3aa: CASSQLWTGSGNTIYF

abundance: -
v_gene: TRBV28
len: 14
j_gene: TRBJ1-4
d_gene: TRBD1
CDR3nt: TGCGCCAGCAGCCGGGACAGACGTAATGAAAAACTGTTTTTT
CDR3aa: CASSRDRRNEKLFF

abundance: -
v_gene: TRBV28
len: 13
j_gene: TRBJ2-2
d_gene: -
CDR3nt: TGTGCCAGCAGGGGACTTAGCACCGGGGAGCTGTTTTTT
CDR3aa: CASRGLSTGELFF

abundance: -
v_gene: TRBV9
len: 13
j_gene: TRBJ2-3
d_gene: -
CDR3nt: TGTGCCAGCGGCGTCGGGCTAACAGATACGCAGTATTTT
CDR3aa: CASGVGLTDTQYF

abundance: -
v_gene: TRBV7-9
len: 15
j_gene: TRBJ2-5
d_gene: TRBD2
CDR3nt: TGTGCCAGCAGCTTAGAAGCGGGGGGTTGGGAGACCCAGTACTTC
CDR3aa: CASSLEAGGWETQYF

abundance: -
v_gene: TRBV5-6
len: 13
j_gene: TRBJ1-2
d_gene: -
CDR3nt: TGTGCCAGCAGCTTGGCAAGGGGCTATGGCTACACCTTC
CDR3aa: CASSLARGYGYTF

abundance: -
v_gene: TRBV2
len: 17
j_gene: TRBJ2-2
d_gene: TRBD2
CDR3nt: TGTGCCAGCAGTAATCCAAGCTGGGCTAGCGGTACCGGGGAGCTGTTTTTT
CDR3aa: CASSNPSWASGTGELFF